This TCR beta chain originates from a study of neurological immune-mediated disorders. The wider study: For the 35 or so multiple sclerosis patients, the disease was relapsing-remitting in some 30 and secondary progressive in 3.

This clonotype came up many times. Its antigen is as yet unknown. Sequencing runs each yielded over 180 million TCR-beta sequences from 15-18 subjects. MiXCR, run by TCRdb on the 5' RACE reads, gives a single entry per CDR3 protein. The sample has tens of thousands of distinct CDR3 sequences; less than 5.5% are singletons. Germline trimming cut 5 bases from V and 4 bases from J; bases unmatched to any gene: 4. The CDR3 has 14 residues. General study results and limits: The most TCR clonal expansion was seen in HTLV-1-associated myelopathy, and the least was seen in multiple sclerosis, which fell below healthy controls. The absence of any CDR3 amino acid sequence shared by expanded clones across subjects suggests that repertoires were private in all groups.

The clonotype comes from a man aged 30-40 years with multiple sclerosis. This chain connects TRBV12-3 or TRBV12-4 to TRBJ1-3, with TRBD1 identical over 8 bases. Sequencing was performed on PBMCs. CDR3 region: CASSGQGAGNTIYF. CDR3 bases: TGTGCCAGCAGTGGACAGGGTGCAGGAAACACCATATATTTT.